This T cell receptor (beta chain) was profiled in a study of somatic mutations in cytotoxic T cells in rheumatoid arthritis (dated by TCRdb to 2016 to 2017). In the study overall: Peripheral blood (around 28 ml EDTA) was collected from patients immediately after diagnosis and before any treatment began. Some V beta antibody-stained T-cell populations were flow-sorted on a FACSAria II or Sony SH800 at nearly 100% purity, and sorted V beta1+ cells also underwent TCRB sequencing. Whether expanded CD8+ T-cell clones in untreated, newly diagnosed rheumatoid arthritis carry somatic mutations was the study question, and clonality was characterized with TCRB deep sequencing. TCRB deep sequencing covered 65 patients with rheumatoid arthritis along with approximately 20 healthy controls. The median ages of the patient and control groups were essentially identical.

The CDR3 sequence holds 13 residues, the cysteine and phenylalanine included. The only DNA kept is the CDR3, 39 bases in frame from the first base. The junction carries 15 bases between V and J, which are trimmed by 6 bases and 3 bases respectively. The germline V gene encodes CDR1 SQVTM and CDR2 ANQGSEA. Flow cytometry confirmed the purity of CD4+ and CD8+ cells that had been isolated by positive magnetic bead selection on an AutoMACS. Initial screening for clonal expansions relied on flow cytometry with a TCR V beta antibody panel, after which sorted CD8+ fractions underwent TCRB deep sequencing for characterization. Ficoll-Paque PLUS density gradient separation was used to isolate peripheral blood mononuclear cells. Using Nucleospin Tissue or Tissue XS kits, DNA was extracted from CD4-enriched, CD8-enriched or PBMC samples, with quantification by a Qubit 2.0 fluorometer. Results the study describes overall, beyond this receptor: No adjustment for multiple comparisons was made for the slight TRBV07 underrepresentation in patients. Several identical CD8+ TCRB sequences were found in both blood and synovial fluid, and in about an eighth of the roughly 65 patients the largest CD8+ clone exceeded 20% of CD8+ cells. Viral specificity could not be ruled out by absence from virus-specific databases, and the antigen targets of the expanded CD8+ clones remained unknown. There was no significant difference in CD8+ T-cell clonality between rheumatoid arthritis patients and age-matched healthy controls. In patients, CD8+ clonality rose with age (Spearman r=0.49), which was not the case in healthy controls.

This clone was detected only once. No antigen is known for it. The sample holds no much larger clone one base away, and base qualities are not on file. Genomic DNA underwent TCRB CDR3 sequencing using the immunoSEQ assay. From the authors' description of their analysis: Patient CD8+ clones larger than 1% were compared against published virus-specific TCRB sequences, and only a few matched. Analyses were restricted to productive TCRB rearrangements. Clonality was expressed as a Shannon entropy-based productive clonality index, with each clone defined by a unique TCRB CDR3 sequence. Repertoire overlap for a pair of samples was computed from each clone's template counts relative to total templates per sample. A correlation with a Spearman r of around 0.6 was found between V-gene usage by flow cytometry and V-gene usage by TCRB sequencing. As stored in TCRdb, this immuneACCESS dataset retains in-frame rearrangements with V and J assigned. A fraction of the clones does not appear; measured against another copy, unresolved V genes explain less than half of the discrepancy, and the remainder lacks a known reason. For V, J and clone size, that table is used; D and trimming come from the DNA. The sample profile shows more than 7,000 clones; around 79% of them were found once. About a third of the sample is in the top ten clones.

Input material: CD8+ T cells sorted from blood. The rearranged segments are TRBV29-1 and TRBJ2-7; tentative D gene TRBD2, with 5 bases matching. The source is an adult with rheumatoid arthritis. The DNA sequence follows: TGCAGCGTATCCGGGATCTCGGACTACGAGCAGTACTTC. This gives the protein CSVSGISDYEQYF.